Below, 11 T cell receptor beta chains from the same sample are listed, as sequenced in a study of cytomegalovirus exposure and HLA in healthy donors. PCR was performed using 60 Vbeta and 13 Jbeta primers. TCRdb keeps only in-frame clones here, not all; method: immunoSEQ multiplex PCR. The sample includes roughly 110,000 clones, about 76% of them seen just once. Sequencing was done on a sample of PBMCs. These TCRs come from a man aged 30 to 45 in good health and CMV-seropositive.

This clone was observed a single time. This sequence joins TRBV28 and TRBJ2-4, with 16 bases matching TRBD2. V gave up 6 bases and J gave up 6 bases; unmatched junction bases: 5. Germline V lookup: CDR1 MDHEN, CDR2 SYDVKM. The CDR3 sequence is 16 residues long. CDR3 region: CASRLGLAGGINIQYF. The CDR3 coding sequence is TGTGCCAGCAGACTGGGACTAGCGGGGGGGATAAACATTCAGTACTTC.

This clone came up a few times. The chain recombines TRBV4-3 with TRBJ2-7, with a weak D call TRBD1 (6 bases). CDR1 is LGHNA and CDR2 is YSLEER in the germline V gene. This CDR3 has 15 amino acids. Trimming took off 2 bases at V and 4 bases at J, with 15 bases between the two ends. This chain's CDR3 is CASSQKQGWGYEQYF. CDR3 nucleotides: TGCGCCAGCAGCCAAAAACAGGGATGGGGTTACGAGCAGTACTTC.

The rearrangement joins TRBV28 to TRBJ2-1; the D is unclear. Germline V gene data show CDR1 as MDHEN and CDR2 as SYDVKM. V lost 3 bases, J lost 5 bases, and 5 bases lay in between. This CDR3 region has 12 residues. The CDR3: CASSLTNNEQFF. Written as DNA, the CDR3 is TGTGCCAGCAGTTTGACAAACAATGAGCAGTTCTTC.

The CDR3 DNA sequence: TGCGCCAGCAGCTTGGAGATCCGCGGAAGCACAGATACGCAGTATTTT. Encoded protein: CASSLEIRGSTDTQYF. The chain recombines TRBV5-1 with TRBJ2-3; D call uncertain. The germline CDR1 and CDR2 sequences are SGHRS and YFSETQ. This CDR3 has 16 residues. Between the trimmed V and J ends, which lost 0 bases and 0 bases, there was a span of 11 bases.

This clone was detected a few times. This rearrangement joins TRBV9 to TRBJ2-5; TRBD2 matches 10 bases. The CDR3 loop spans 17 amino acids. V was clipped by 3 bases and J by 6 bases; unmatched bases: 14. The germline V gene has CDR1 SGDLS and CDR2 YYNGEE. CDR3: CASSAGLSGGAGQTQYF. For the CDR3, the DNA is TGTGCCAGCAGCGCCGGCCTGAGCGGGGGGGCCGGTCAGACCCAGTACTTC.

This clone has only a few counts. The chain is built from TRBV2 and TRBJ1-2; TRBD1 aligns across 8 bases. This CDR3 has 15 amino acids. Germline CDR1 is SNHLY and CDR2 is FYNNEI. V gave up 6 bases and J gave up 3 bases; unmatched junction bases: 9. CDR3 nucleotides: TGTGCCAGCAGCGCGGCCGGGACAGGCCACTATGGCTACACCTTC. Encoded protein: CASSAAGTGHYGYTF. The full variable domain, in which reference TRBV2 and TRBJ1-2 provide the parts outside the CDR3, is EPEVTQTPSHQVTQMGQEVILRCVPISNHLYFYWYRQILGQKVEFLVSFYNNEISEKSEIFDDQFSVERPDGSNFTLKIRSTKLEDSAMYFCASSAAGTGHYGYTFGSGTRLTVV.

This sequence joins TRBV9 and TRBJ2-1, with 8 nucleotides matching TRBD1. There are 13 residues in the CDR3. Germline V gene lookup returns CDR1 SGDLS and CDR2 YYNGEE. With V trimmed by 3 bases and J by 7 bases, 3 bases remained unmatched. In DNA form, the CDR3 reads TGTGCCAGCAGCGGGACAGGGAGGAATGAGCAGTTCTTC. Its translation is CASSGTGRNEQFF.

The CDR3 nucleotides are TGTGCCACCAGCAGGTTTCCTCAACAGGGTACTAATGAAAAACTGTTTTTT. It yields the protein CATSRFPQQGTNEKLFF. The chain is built from TRBV15 and TRBJ1-4; the D gene is possibly TRBD1 (6 bases). Trimming took off 3 bases at V and 2 bases at J, with 16 bases between the two ends. This CDR3 spans 17 amino acids. Germline V gene data show CDR1 as LNHNV and CDR2 as YYDKDF (reference sequence).

Of note for this clone: One end of the junction varies from germline; a read error may be responsible. The rearrangement joins TRBV5-1 to TRBJ2-7; D is perhaps TRBD2 (6 bases). CDR3 length: 17 amino acids. CDR1 is SGHRS and CDR2 is YFSETQ in the germline V gene. The CDR3 DNA follows: TGCGCCAGCAGCTTGTACTCTTCTAAGGAGGGGTCCTACGAGCGGTACTTC. Translated: CASSLYSSKEGSYERYF.

This clone was observed a few times. The chain employs TRBV6-5 and TRBJ2-7, with TRBD1 matching over 11 bases. The V gene end was trimmed by 8 bases and the J gene end by 5 bases; junction bases not matched to a gene: 2. Germline CDR1 reads MNHEY; CDR2 reads SVGAGI. The CDR3 is 12 amino acids. CDR3 amino acids: CASGQGAHEQYF. CDR3 nucleotides: TGTGCCAGCGGACAGGGGGCGCACGAGCAGTACTTC.

The chain links TRBV9 to TRBJ1-1; TRBD1 aligns across 7 bases. V shed 4 bases and J 1 base; nucleotides not matched to a gene: 4. Germline loops: CDR1 SGDLS, CDR2 YYNGEE. The CDR3 has 14 residues. The CDR3 DNA sequence: TGTGCCAGCAGCCCAGGGACAGCGAACACTGAAGCTTTCTTT. Protein sequence: CASSPGTANTEAFF.